This paragraph covers one T cell receptor (beta chain) sequence. This record comes from a study of blood T cell repertoires in COVID-19. At the level of the study: COVID-19 samples, acute and convalescent, were from the United States, Italy and Spain. From T cells, B-cell-depleted T cells, or PBMCs came the material, which was cDNA or gDNA.

Seattle patient enrollment occurred during active infection, with longitudinal follow-up thereafter. Per the original methods: Amplified reference gene primers provided the basis for estimating nucleated cell counts. Measured with immunoSEQ multiplex PCR; TCRdb has only the in-frame clones, and not every one. V and J calls and clone size are as listed in that table; D and trimming were resolved from the DNA. The table lists some 270,000 clones, roughly four fifths of them singletons. This CDR3 region has 15 residues. Looked up from germline, CDR1 is MDHEN and CDR2 is SYDVKM. J was trimmed by 2 bases and V by 7 bases; bases with no gene match: 10.

Sequenced sample: peripheral blood. The receptor was isolated from a person aged 65 to 85 with COVID-19, enrolled during active disease. V and J are TRBV28 and TRBJ2-7; 8 positions agree with TRBD2. The CDR3 region has the DNA TGTGCCAGCACGGTAAGGAGCGGGAGAGCCTACGAGCAGTACTTC. Translated, it gives CASTVRSGRAYEQYF.